The entry that follows covers one T cell receptor (beta chain) sequence. This clone was recorded a few times. No cognate antigen has been identified for it. The input lacks base qualities; no much larger clone sits a single base away. The source of the sample is a study of CD8+ T cells in alopecia areata (dated by TCRdb to 2017 to 2018). Regarding the complete study: Treated patients were enrolled in an open-label pilot trial of oral tofacitinib, 5 to 10 mg twice daily, for moderate-to-severe alopecia areata. The RNA source kit depended on sample type: the PAXgene miRNA kit for fixed scalp, the miRNeasy kit for PBMCs, and the RNeasy kit for mouse skin. High-throughput TCRbeta sequencing was used to examine T cell clonal expansion in alopecia areata in both the C3H/HeJ mouse model and human patients. On the human side, TCRbeta sequencing was run on scalp tissue and on sorted CD4+ and CD8+ peripheral blood T cells from healthy controls and from alopecia areata patients with either patchy or totalis/universalis disease. immunoSEQ multiplex PCR using 35 Vbeta forward primers and 13 Jbeta reverse primers was used to amplify TCRbeta CDR3 regions. Patients received tofacitinib for 6 to 18 months and were then followed off drug for 6 months to check for delayed response and recurrence. Tofacitinib-treated patients had biopsies at baseline and at 4 and 24 weeks of treatment, with a later scalp biopsy in several patients. Scalp clonality was compared across normal scalp (n=4), patchy alopecia areata scalp (n=8), and alopecia totalis/universalis scalp (n=8).

Results the study describes overall, beyond this receptor: Compared with mice, TCR sequences shared between patients were less clear, possibly partly because of HLA diversity across the patient population. Unlike mouse skin, which is dominated by gammadelta T cells, normal human skin has resident alphabeta T cells that are also sequenced, and this complicates analysis of the scalp TCR repertoire. Lesional scalp, especially in alopecia totalis/universalis, showed higher clonality and more expanded CD8+ clones than normal scalp, suggesting antigenic drive.

Taken with the paper, the label for time point translates to: baseline before oral tofacitinib. From alopecia areata patients, peripheral blood was collected along with lesional scalp punch biopsies. PBMCs were separated by density centrifugation and stained for CD3, CD4 and CD8, after which CD4+ and CD8+ T cells were sorted on a FACSAria. The receptor library was made with the immunoSEQ multiplex PCR assay. RNA was extracted from all samples and reverse transcribed into cDNA as template for TCR sequencing. First-strand cDNA was synthesized using SuperScript III with a 2:1 mix of oligo-dT and random hexamers. Amplification bias was assessed with a synthetic immune receptor repertoire, and residual bias was removed computationally. On the authors' methods: After raw reads were preprocessed to remove errors, the CDR3 was defined following IMGT conventions as running from the conserved cysteine to phenylalanine. Clonality was computed by normalizing Shannon entropy by log2 of the number of productive unique TCRs and subtracting the result from 1. Whether each scalp clone was CD4 or CD8 was inferred by checking scalp TCRbeta sequences against the CD4 and CD8 repertoires from sorted blood. This immuneACCESS table, as held by TCRdb, lists in-frame sequences with V and J called but not all clones. Of the missing ones, under half trace to an unresolved V gene in checked studies; the others have no known cause. Clone size and the V and J calls come from that table; the DNA yielded D and trimming. The sample table shows around 130,000 clones, and roughly 61% are seen once. The top ten clones comprise under 5% of the sample.

This clonotype was obtained from a human donor with alopecia areata. The specimen comprised CD4+ T cells sorted from blood, sampled at week 0.

The DNA sequence is TGTGCCAGCAGCGGACTAGCGGAAGCAGATACGCAGTATTTT. Its translation is CASSGLAEADTQYF. The rearranged segments are TRBV9 and TRBJ2-3; TRBD2 fits 9 bases in the junction. Including the terminal cysteine and phenylalanine, the CDR3 comprises 14 residues. The entry retains the CDR3 DNA only, 42 bases that are in frame from base 1. V is trimmed back by 3 bases and J by 4 bases, and the junction contains 3 bases that no gene match accounts for. Taken from the germline V gene, the CDR1 and CDR2 loops are SGDLS and YYNGEE.